The 7 T cell receptor beta chains below were found in one sample sequenced in a study of cytomegalovirus exposure and HLA in healthy donors. Data came from immunoSEQ multiplex PCR; TCRdb stores just in-frame clones and leaves some out. The sample lists approximately 170,000 clones, roughly 83% occurring once. The sequenced sample consisted of PBMCs. The receptors here all came from a young man in good health and CMV-seropositive.

This clone appeared a single time. The V and J genes are TRBV6-1 and TRBJ2-2; D perhaps matches TRBD1 (5 bases). Between the trimmed V and J ends, which lost 5 bases and 7 bases, there was a span of 14 bases. Germline CDR1 MNHNS, CDR2 SASEGT. The CDR3 runs to 14 residues. The CDR3 DNA reads as TGTGCCAGCAGTTTCAGGGTTACGGACGGGGAGCTGTTTTTT. Translated, it gives CASSFRVTDGELFF.

V usage is TRBV5-4 and J usage is TRBJ2-5; 10 bases are a match to TRBD1. The germline CDR1 and CDR2 sequences are SGHNT and YYREEE (reference sequence). The CDR3 totals 15 residues. Trimming at V came to 3 bases and at J to 5 bases, leaving 7 bases not matched to a gene. The CDR3: CASSSRQGATETQYF. CDR3 sequence (DNA): TGTGCCAGCAGCTCCCGACAGGGGGCGACTGAGACCCAGTACTTC.

A few counts support this clone. The sample has other DNA sequences that encode this CDR3 too. The chain carries TRBV15 and TRBJ2-5; TRBD2 might be the D (5 bases). V dropped 5 bases and J dropped 2 bases, with 9 bases sitting between them. CDR3 size: 13 residues. Germline CDR1 LNHNV, CDR2 YYDKDF (reference sequence). The CDR3: CATSLTGQETQYF. Written as DNA, the CDR3 is TGTGCCACCAGCTTAACGGGGCAAGAGACCCAGTACTTC.

The CDR3 DNA reads as TGTGCCAGCAGCTTATTGGGGCACGGGGCCAACGTCCTGACTTTC. It is translated as CASSLLGHGANVLTF. This chain links TRBV7-3 with TRBJ2-6; a weak D match, TRBD1 (5 bases). The V end was cut by 2 bases, the J end by 4 bases, with 9 bases between. Germline V gene sequence: CDR1 SGHTA, CDR2 FQGTGA. This CDR3 comprises 15 residues.

The chain recombines TRBV4-1 with TRBJ2-7, with D hard to call. Germline V gene sequence: CDR1 MGHRA, CDR2 YSYEKL. This CDR3 has 16 amino acids. The ends were cut back, 1 base at V and 0 bases at J, with 13 bases in the middle. CDR3 sequence reads: CASSQGPGPSSYEQYF. In DNA, the CDR3 is TGCGCCAGCAGCCAAGGTCCTGGTCCGAGCTCCTACGAGCAGTACTTC.

The chain carries TRBV7-2 and TRBJ1-6, with a weak D call TRBD1 (5 bases). This CDR3 has 15 amino acids. The ends were cut back, 5 bases at V and 1 base at J, with 9 bases in the middle. The germline gives CDR1 SGHTA, CDR2 FQGNSA. The CDR3 coding sequence is TGTGCCAGCAGCCAGGGTTTGTCCTATAATTCACCCCTCCACTTT. The encoded protein is CASSQGLSYNSPLHF.

CDR3 loop: CASSSLRNEQFF. The DNA for the CDR3 is TGTGCCAGCAGTTCCCTACGAAATGAGCAGTTCTTC. The V call is TRBV6-5, the J call TRBJ2-1; D remains unclear. The length of the CDR3 is 12 residues. V was shortened by 4 bases and J by 7 bases, with 8 bases between the two germline ends. CDR1 MNHEY and CDR2 SVGAGI come from the germline V gene.